This T cell receptor (beta chain) was identified in a study of blood T cell repertoires in COVID-19. Looked up from germline, CDR1 is LGHNA and CDR2 is YSLEER. CDR3 length: 14 residues. Trimming left V 5 bases short and J 3 bases short, with 11 bases between. Clones were read by immunoSEQ multiplex PCR, and TCRdb kept only the in-frame ones, dropping some. The data contain fewer than 400,000 clones, around 92% of them singletons. The J gene is TRBJ1-5, the V gene TRBV4-3; the D is unclear. The sequencing sample was made of PBMCs or T cells enriched from blood (not recorded which). This sequence originates from a woman in her 30s who had recovered from COVID-19. CDR3 in DNA: TGCGCCAGCAGCATGGAGCGGGACAATCAGCCCCAGCATTTT. It translates to CASSMERDNQPQHF.